Below, one T cell receptor beta chain is given with its context. No cognate antigen has been identified for it. Within one base of it there is no much larger clone, and no base qualities were kept. This entry is derived from a study of T cell responses to AZD1222 COVID-19 vaccine (dated by TCRdb to about 2021). As for the study more broadly: AZD1222 recipients with second doses at about 4 weeks or about 12 weeks were pooled, because spike-specific TCR depth and breadth did not differ between schedules. TCR sequencing was performed for some 250 trial participants, of whom around 210 were given two doses of AZD1222 and about 25 were given two doses of MenACWY control vaccine. Trial participants were enrolled by age into subgroups of 18-55, 56-69 and 70-plus years, and roughly 160, 29 and 62 TCR-sequenced participants, respectively, were included in these subgroups.

Sample time point, as interpreted from the label and publication: baseline before first vaccination. Vaccinee samples came from UK trials COV001 and COV002, including a single-blind randomized controlled phase 2/3 trial of AZD1222 (ChAdOx1 nCoV-19) in healthy adults. For TCRbeta chain sequencing, PBMC samples from trial participants were taken at day 0 and at day 28 after the second dose. From a lookup of the germline V gene, CDR1 and CDR2 are SNHLY and FYNNEI. The CDR3 numbers 11 residues from cysteine through phenylalanine. The entry retains the CDR3 DNA only, 33 bases that are in frame from base 1. The junction carries 5 bases between V and J, which are trimmed by 4 bases and 7 bases respectively. The CDR3 regions of human TCRbeta chains were analyzed by immunosequencing. Under the source paper's analysis protocol: TCRs in the repertoires were matched against a reference library of SARS-CoV-2-specific TCRs that had been generated with the MIRA antigen-specificity platform. Breadth meant the fraction of unique TCRs that were SARS-CoV-2-associated, whereas depth meant the fraction of total T cells that were SARS-CoV-2-associated. Using the MIRA data, each spike-specific TCR was assigned both to the spike region to which the TCR was reactive and to a CD4 or CD8 class. Log10-transformed breadth and depth values were compared by one-way ANOVA with Sidak's multiple comparisons tests. In TCRdb, the immuneACCESS table is reduced to in-frame sequences with V and J assigned. These tables do not hold every clone; where another copy was compared, an unresolved V gene accounts for under half, and the others remain unexplained. Clonal size and the V and J genes are those of that table, whereas D and trimming came from the DNA. This sample gives 130,000 or so clones in total; 93% of them show up just once. Around 5% of the sample is taken by the ten largest.

Study-wide conclusions, independent of this receptor: Because no samples from the day 14 peak response were available, repertoires could be characterized only after the peak T cell response. The 56-69-year group was small, and its depth increase did not reach significance, likely because of low power. After two AZD1222 doses, spike-specific TCR breadth and depth were significantly higher than at day 0 and than in MenACWY recipients. Nearly half of unique spike-specific TCRs reportedly recognized epitopes outside regions mutated in the B.1.351 and B.1.1.7 variants. The vaccine-associated CD4 TCRs covered the entire spike protein, and the dominant responses fell in regions 160-218 and 743-854. Only five to seven AZD1222 recipients were SARS-CoV-2 seropositive at baseline, limiting conclusions about previously exposed vaccinees. Participants were mostly white British, with more females than males. The authors suggested clonal diversity may have been underestimated.

The receptor comes from an adult in good health. Sequenced material: peripheral blood, taken on day 0 of AZD1222 vaccination. Rearrangement joined TRBV2 to TRBJ1-5, with no D gene named confidently. The nucleotide sequence is given as TGTGCCAGCAGTGGAGAACAGCCCCAGCATTTT. Translated, it gives CASSGEQPQHF.